One and the same sample provided the 18 T cell receptor beta chains below, sequenced in a study of blood T cell repertoires in COVID-19 (TCRdb year 2020). Libraries were made using the immunoSEQ multiplex PCR assay. Here the immuneACCESS table is served through TCRdb, limited to in-frame sequences with V and J called. Missing clones are a known gap in these copies; in checked studies unresolved V genes cover under half, and the rest lacks a known reason. Present in this sample are 80,000 to 130,000 clones, roughly 88% of which were seen just once. Under 7% of the sample is in the top ten clones. The sequenced sample was peripheral blood. These receptors came from a woman in her sixties or seventies with acute or convalescent COVID-19.

The chain joins TRBV11-2 to TRBJ2-2, with D hard to call. Trimming shortened V by 0 bases and J by 5 bases, and 13 bases separated the two germline ends. The V gene's germline CDR1 is SGHAT and CDR2 FQNNGV. This CDR3 contains 16 residues. The CDR3 loop reads CASSLDGLRRTGELFF. In DNA form, the CDR3 reads TGTGCCAGCAGCTTAGACGGTCTACGGCGGACCGGGGAGCTGTTTTTT.

Details on this clone: Germline and junction disagree at one end, which may indicate a read error. This chain uses TRBV3-1 (or the pseudogene TRBV3-2) with TRBJ1-3, with D unresolved. Germline values: CDR1 LGHDT, CDR2 YNNKEL (reference sequence). CDR3 size: 13 residues. The CDR3 region is CASSQRLGDTIYF. The DNA for the CDR3 is TGTGCCAGCAGCCAAAGACTTGGAGACACCATATATTTT.

The gene calls are TRBV30 and TRBJ2-5; 7 bases are shared with TRBD1. Losses at the gene ends were 3 bases for V and 3 bases for J; bases not matched to a gene: 7. The CDR3 covers 14 residues. Germline CDR1 GTSNPN, CDR2 SVGIG (reference sequence). CDR3 in DNA: TGTGCCTGGAGCCACCACAGGGGTAAAGAGACCCAGTACTTC. Translated, it gives CAWSHHRGKETQYF.

The V gene is TRBV28, the J gene TRBJ2-1, with 8 positions matching TRBD2. The germline V gene encodes CDR1 MDHEN and CDR2 SYDVKM. The CDR3 contains 13 residues. Trimming removed 6 bases from V and 9 bases from J; junction bases left unmatched: 7. The CDR3 is CASSTPGGGEQFF. The CDR3 DNA is TGTGCCAGCAGCACCCCGGGGGGGGGTGAGCAGTTCTTC.

The chain links TRBV29-1 to TRBJ1-4; D is unclear. V was trimmed by 2 bases and J by 2 bases, leaving 6 bases between them. This CDR3 has 13 amino acids. Germline CDR1 and CDR2: SQVTM and ANQGSEA. The CDR3 protein is CSVEKLTNEKLFF. DNA for the CDR3: TGCAGCGTTGAAAAACTGACTAATGAAAAACTGTTTTTT. The whole variable domain, filled in from reference TRBV29-1 and TRBJ1-4, reads SAVISQKPSRDICQRGTSLTIQCQVDSQVTMMFWYRQQPGQSLTLIATANQGSEATYESGFVIDKFPISRPNLTFSTLTVSNMSPEDSSIYLCSVEKLTNEKLFFGSGTQLSVL.

In its sample, this clone was seen a few times. The chain recombines TRBV2 with TRBJ1-1; 9 bases are a match to TRBD1. The CDR3 has 13 residues. Germline V lookup: CDR1 SNHLY, CDR2 FYNNEI. The V segment lost 6 bases and the J segment 4 bases; nucleotides outside the gene matches: 3. The CDR3, as DNA: TGTGCCAGCAGGGGACAGGGAGTCACTGAAGCTTTCTTT. Translation: CASRGQGVTEAFF.

J is TRBJ1-1 and V is TRBV7-2; D unresolved. Trimming shortened V by 1 base and J by 0 bases, and 6 bases separated the two germline ends. Germline CDR1 is SGHTA and CDR2 is FQGNSA. The CDR3 consists of 14 residues. CDR3 sequence: CASSLGGVNTEAFF. CDR3 DNA: TGTGCCAGCAGCTTAGGGGGAGTGAACACTGAAGCTTTCTTT.

V usage is TRBV11-3 and J usage is TRBJ1-3; maybe TRBD1 (6 bases). V lost 5 bases and J 4 bases, leaving 9 bases between the germline ends. Germline V gene lookup returns CDR1 SGHNT and CDR2 YENEEA. The CDR3 runs 13 residues. Written as DNA, the CDR3 is TGTGCCAGCAGCCCAGGGGCGGGAAACACCATATATTTT. Encoded protein: CASSPGAGNTIYF.

A single count supports this clone. The chain has TRBV5-6 and TRBJ2-1; D possibly corresponds to TRBD1 (8 bases). CDR3 length: 16 residues. Germline CDR1 reads SGHDT; CDR2 reads YYEEEE. The ends were cut back, 3 bases at V and 8 bases at J, with 21 bases in the middle. The DNA for the CDR3 is TGTGCCAGCAGCTCGCTCGGAACAGGGGGGGTAGATGAGCAGTTCTTC. Its protein is CASSSLGTGGVDEQFF. Filled out from reference TRBV5-6 and TRBJ2-1, the complete variable domain reads DAGVTQSPTHLIKTRGQQVTLRCSPKSGHDTVSWYQQALGQGPQFIFQYYEEEERQRGNFPDRFSGHQFPNYSSELNVNALLLGDSALYLCASSSLGTGGVDEQFFGPGTRLTVL.

The J gene is TRBJ1-1, the V gene TRBV28; 7 bases are a match to TRBD1. Germline CDR1 and CDR2: MDHEN and SYDVKM. V shed 2 bases, J shed 0 bases, and the junction held 3 bases outside the gene matches. The CDR3 spans 15 residues. CDR3 loop: CASSLTGALNTEAFF. The CDR3 nucleotides are TGTGCCAGCAGTTTAACAGGGGCCCTGAACACTGAAGCTTTCTTT. The variable domain in full, completed from reference TRBV28 and TRBJ1-1, reads DVKVTQSSRYLVKRTGEKVFLECVQDMDHENMFWYRQDPGLGLRLIYFSYDVKMKEKGDIPEGYSVSREKKERFSLILESASTNQTSMYLCASSLTGALNTEAFFGQGTRLTVV.

The J gene is TRBJ2-1, the V gene TRBV4-2; D might be TRBD2 (5 bases). Trimming took 1 base from V and 4 from J, leaving 17 bases between them. Germline V gives CDR1 LGHNA, CDR2 YNFKEQ. The CDR3 loop spans 17 amino acids. This CDR3 reads CASSQVSEAGSYNEQFF. The CDR3 nucleotides read TGTGCCAGCAGCCAAGTAAGTGAGGCGGGCTCGTACAATGAGCAGTTCTTC.

The chain uses TRBV25-1 and TRBJ1-6, with TRBD1 as a possible D gene (6 bases). V lost 7 bases and J 7 bases, leaving 23 bases between the germline ends. This CDR3 contains 17 residues. Germline loops: CDR1 MGHDK, CDR2 SYGVNS. CDR3 coding DNA: TGTGCCAGCACCCCTCCGACCACGGGGGGCCGAAATTCACCCCTCCACTTT. Its protein is CASTPPTTGGRNSPLHF.

This rearrangement joins TRBV5-1 to TRBJ1-5; TRBD1 is a possible D gene (5 bases). Between the trimmed V and J ends, which lost 4 bases and 6 bases, there was a span of 17 bases. Germline V lookup: CDR1 SGHRS, CDR2 YFSETQ. The CDR3 is made up of 15 amino acids. The CDR3 DNA reads as TGCGCCAGCAGCCCCGGGACGGGGGGAGTTCAGCCCCAGCATTTT. Translating gives CASSPGTGGVQPQHF.

The genes are TRBV2 and TRBJ2-1; possibly TRBD1 for D (6 bases). Germline V gives CDR1 SNHLY, CDR2 FYNNEI. CDR3 size: 15 residues. V was pared by 5 bases and J by 4 bases, with 15 bases between. The CDR3 region is CASSPTWGQYNEQFF. The CDR3 bases are TGTGCCAGCAGTCCCACCTGGGGACAATACAATGAGCAGTTCTTC.

V usage is TRBV11-3 and J usage is TRBJ2-4; TRBD2 might be the D (5 bases). V lost 3 bases to trimming and J lost 1 base, with 16 bases between them. Germline V lookup: CDR1 SGHNT, CDR2 YENEEA. CDR3 length: 17 amino acids. CDR3 sequence (DNA): TGTGCCAGCAGCTTCTTCTTCCTCGGAGGTGCCAAAAACATTCAGTACTTC. Amino acid sequence: CASSFFFLGGAKNIQYF.

The rearrangement joins TRBV18 to TRBJ2-2; a weak D match, TRBD1 (5 bases). Germline values: CDR1 KGHSH, CDR2 LQKENI. The CDR3 extends over 13 amino acids. Trimming shortened V by 3 bases and J by 4 bases, and 6 bases separated the two germline ends. Here the CDR3 DNA reads TGTGCCAGCTCACCCGACAGCACCGGGGAGCTGTTTTTT. Translated, it gives CASSPDSTGELFF.

The rearrangement links TRBV7-8 to TRBJ2-1; no clear D gene. V lost 5 bases and J lost 0, with 5 bases in between. This CDR3 has 13 amino acids. Germline-derived CDR1 and CDR2 are SGHVS and FQNEAQ. The DNA for the CDR3 is TGTGCCAGCAGCCCCTACTCCTACAATGAGCAGTTCTTC. Translating gives CASSPYSYNEQFF.

The chain employs TRBV5-1 and TRBJ1-1, with D possibly TRBD1 on 5 matching bases. The CDR3 has 13 residues. Germline V CDR1 and CDR2: SGHRS, YFSETQ. V lost 2 bases and J lost 1, with 6 bases in between. The CDR3 reads CASSLTGNTEAFF. The CDR3 DNA sequence: TGCGCCAGCAGCTTAACAGGGAACACTGAAGCTTTCTTT. The entire variable domain, with the rest obtained from reference TRBV5-1 and TRBJ1-1, is as follows: KAGVTQTPRYLIKTRGQQVTLSCSPISGHRSVSWYQQTPGQGLQFLFEYFSETQRNKGNFPGRFSGRQFSNSRSEMNVSTLELGDSALYLCASSLTGNTEAFFGQGTRLTVV.